Only a few counts were recorded for the clone carrying this T cell receptor (beta chain). Its antigen is as yet unknown. This CDR3 has 12 amino acids. Germline CDR1 SGHTA, CDR2 FQGNSA. The V end lost 7 bases, the J end lost 6 bases, and 9 bases lay between the germline ends. The sample is drawn from a study of CD4+ T cells in melanoma. Sequencing was performed with immunoSEQ multiplex PCR; in TCRdb, only in-frame clones are kept and a portion is missing. The table records 7,200 or so clones, approximately 72% of them present only once. Overall study findings and caveats: Reportedly, melanoma neoantigen-specific CD4+ T cells showed varied differentiation states. A reported correlation linked neoantigen-specific CD4+ T cells to CD8+, macrophage and B cell function.

The sample taken for sequencing was cells from a culture (not recorded whether cultured in vitro). This chain connects TRBV7-2 to TRBJ2-2, with D unresolved. This sequence originates from a human donor with melanoma. CDR3 DNA: TGTGCCAGCATTAATCCCCCCGGGGAGCTGTTTTTT. Protein sequence: CASINPPGELFF.